The 25 T cell receptor beta chains given below trace back to one sample, sequenced in a study of blood T cell repertoires in COVID-19. The protocol was immunoSEQ multiplex PCR, while the TCRdb copy is restricted to in-frame clones and leaves out a portion. The table shows approximately 300,000 clones, with approximately 91% occurring only once. The sample consisted of PBMCs or T cells enriched from blood (not recorded which). The receptors were sampled from a man aged 60-69 years who had recovered from COVID-19.

V gene TRBV7-9 combines with J gene TRBJ1-5, with D possibly being TRBD1 (5 bases). The germline gives CDR1 SEHNR, CDR2 FQNEAQ (reference sequence). Trimming cost V 2 bases and J 4 bases, with 12 bases left between them. This CDR3 has 15 amino acids. For the CDR3, the DNA is TGTGCCAGCAGCTTATTCTCGGGGGAAAATCAGCCCCAGCATTTT. Translation: CASSLFSGENQPQHF.

The chain combines TRBV2 with TRBJ2-5; 10 bases fit TRBD1. From germline, CDR1 is SNHLY and CDR2 FYNNEI. This CDR3 has 16 amino acids. The ends lost 6 bases at V and 7 bases at J; junction bases unmatched: 14. The CDR3 protein is CASRKGQGSPYGTQYF. The CDR3 coding sequence is TGTGCCAGCAGGAAGGGACAGGGGTCCCCCTATGGGACCCAGTACTTC. Full variable domain (rest looked up from reference TRBV2 and TRBJ2-5): EPEVTQTPSHQVTQMGQEVILRCVPISNHLYFYWYRQILGQKVEFLVSFYNNEISEKSEIFDDQFSVERPDGSNFTLKIRSTKLEDSAMYFCASRKGQGSPYGTQYFGPGTRLLVL.

This chain links TRBV30 with TRBJ2-4, with D maybe TRBD2 (6 bases). CDR1 is GTSNPN and CDR2 is SVGIG in the germline V gene (reference sequence). CDR3 length: 11 amino acids. The V gene lost 0 bases and the J gene lost 16 bases, with 13 bases spanning the gap. The CDR3 DNA reads TGTGCCTGGAGTGTGGCGGGGCTTAATTACTTC. It specifies CAWSVAGLNYF.

The chain has TRBV4-1 and TRBJ1-5; 10 bases are shared with TRBD1. CDR1 MGHRA and CDR2 YSYEKL come from the germline V gene. V lost 4 bases to trimming and J lost 6 bases; unmatched junction nucleotides: 3. The CDR3 is made up of 14 amino acids. CDR3 nucleotides: TGCGCCAGCAGCCCTGGGACAGGGGTTCAGCCCCAGCATTTT. This encodes CASSPGTGVQPQHF.

The V gene is TRBV15, the J gene TRBJ2-5; D not resolved. CDR1 LNHNV and CDR2 YYDKDF come from the germline V gene (reference sequence). The CDR3 loop spans 15 amino acids. V dropped 0 bases and J dropped 2 bases, with 10 bases sitting between them. DNA for the CDR3: TGTGCCACCAGCAGAGATCTTGGCACGCAAGAGACCCAGTACTTC. As protein: CATSRDLGTQETQYF.

The genes are TRBV7-9 and TRBJ2-5, with 7 bases that match TRBD1. Germline-derived CDR1 and CDR2 are SEHNR and FQNEAQ (reference sequence). V dropped 5 bases and J dropped 4; count of bases not matched to a gene: 10. This CDR3 has 15 residues. DNA for the CDR3: TGTGCCAGCAGCGTTGGCCAGGGGGTGGGAGAGACCCAGTACTTC. Protein sequence: CASSVGQGVGETQYF.

The chain employs TRBV7-2 and TRBJ2-1; TRBD1 matches at 7 bases. The CDR3 runs to 16 residues. The germline V gene encodes CDR1 SGHTA and CDR2 FQGNSA. V lost 5 bases, J lost 3 bases, and 10 bases stayed unmatched. CDR3 sequence (DNA): TGTGCCAGCAGCGGTTCGACAGGGACCCTCTACAATGAGCAGTTCTTC. Translating gives CASSGSTGTLYNEQFF.

The chain couples TRBV5-4 to TRBJ1-6, with 8 bases aligning to TRBD1. Per germline, CDR1 SGHNT and CDR2 YYREEE (reference sequence). Germline trimming cut 4 bases from V and 5 bases from J; bases unmatched to any gene: 5. This CDR3 region has 15 residues. The chain's CDR3 is CASSPRTGNNSPLHF. The DNA for the CDR3 is TGTGCCAGCAGCCCACGGACAGGGAATAATTCACCCCTCCACTTT.

CDR3 nucleotide sequence: TGTGCCAGCAGCTTAGGACAGGGGAGTGAAAAACTGTTTTTT. Its translation: CASSLGQGSEKLFF. The chain uses TRBV7-9 and TRBJ1-4; 8 bases match TRBD1. V shed 1 base and J 7 bases; nucleotides not matched to a gene: 2. The CDR3 covers 14 residues. Germline CDR1 and CDR2: SEHNR and FQNEAQ (reference sequence). Full variable domain (outside the CDR3, taken from reference TRBV7-9 and TRBJ1-4): DTGVSQNPRHKITKRGQNVTFRCDPISEHNRLYWYRQTLGQGPEFLTYFQNEAQLEKSRLLSDRFSAERPKGSFSTLEIQRTEQGDSAMYLCASSLGQGSEKLFFGSGTQLSVL.

The chain carries TRBV27 and TRBJ1-4, with 10 bases lining up with TRBD1. This CDR3 is 19 amino acids long. V trimming: 5 bases; J trimming: 2 bases; junction bases outside the gene matches: 14. Germline assignment: CDR1 MNHEY and CDR2 SMNVEV (reference sequence). The CDR3 protein is CASSPTWTGGSPTNEKLFF. CDR3 nucleotides: TGTGCCAGCAGTCCGACCTGGACAGGGGGTAGTCCTACTAATGAAAAACTGTTTTTT. The whole variable domain, remainder taken from reference TRBV27 and TRBJ1-4, is EAQVTQNPRYLITVTGKKLTVTCSQNMNHEYMSWYRQDPGLGLRQIYYSMNVEVTDKGDVPEGYKVSRKEKRNFPLILESPSPNQTSLYFCASSPTWTGGSPTNEKLFFGSGTQLSVL.

This clone turned up a few times. V gene TRBV14 combines with J gene TRBJ1-2, with 11 bases fitting TRBD1. Germline CDR1 reads SGHDN; CDR2 reads FVKESK. After removal of 4 bases from V and 6 bases from J, the junction contained 7 bases not matched to a gene. There are 15 residues in the CDR3. The CDR3, as DNA: TGTGCCAGCAGCCCGCGGACAGGGGGCCAAGATGGCTACACCTTC. This encodes CASSPRTGGQDGYTF.

The chain carries TRBV6-6 and TRBJ1-6, with 7 bases identical to TRBD1. The CDR3 contains 17 residues. Germline assignment: CDR1 MNHNY and CDR2 SVGAGI (reference sequence). With 5 bases clipped from V and 5 bases from J, the junction kept 12 bases outside the gene matches. CDR3 nucleotide sequence: TGTGCCAGCAGTCAAATATCAGGGGGAGGCGATAATTCACCCCTCCACTTT. This encodes CASSQISGGGDNSPLHF.

The genes are TRBV28 and TRBJ1-2, with TRBD1 matching 7 bases. Germline lookup yields CDR1 MDHEN and CDR2 SYDVKM. The CDR3 contains 16 residues. V lost 1 base and J lost 4; bases outside the gene matches: 9. CDR3 sequence reads: CASSLSGTEISYGYTF. As DNA, the CDR3 is TGTGCCAGCAGTTTATCCGGGACAGAAATCTCCTATGGCTACACCTTC.

V usage is TRBV7-9 and J usage is TRBJ1-3; D remains unclear. The germline V and J ends were trimmed by 0 bases and 4 bases, with 4 bases remaining between them. This CDR3 has 13 amino acids. CDR1 and CDR2 from the germline V gene are SEHNR and FQNEAQ (reference sequence). The CDR3 nucleotides are TGTGCCAGCAGCTTAGCCCGGGGAAACACCATATATTTT. Its translation: CASSLARGNTIYF.

The chain combines TRBV5-5 with TRBJ1-5, with D hard to call. Germline CDR1 and CDR2: SGHKS and YYEKEE (reference sequence). Trimming took 0 bases from V and 0 from J, leaving 4 bases between them. This CDR3 is 14 amino acids long. The CDR3 region has the DNA TGTGCCAGCAGCTTGGTCCGTAGCAATCAGCCCCAGCATTTT. Encoded protein: CASSLVRSNQPQHF.

This chain connects TRBV7-2 to TRBJ2-1; TRBD2 matches at 15 bases. Germline-derived CDR1 and CDR2 are SGHTA and FQGNSA. Trimming at V came to 5 bases and at J to 8 bases, leaving 13 bases not matched to a gene. The CDR3 extends over 18 amino acids. CDR3 protein: CASSPPGTSGRRGDEQFF. The CDR3 region has the DNA TGTGCCAGCAGCCCTCCCGGGACTAGCGGGAGGAGGGGGGATGAGCAGTTCTTC.

This clone was found a few times. The rearrangement links TRBV11-2 to TRBJ2-7, with D unresolved. Trimming removed 5 bases from V and 3 bases from J, with 14 bases in between. The CDR3 has 14 amino acids. Germline loops: CDR1 SGHAT, CDR2 FQNNGV. CDR3 nucleotide sequence: TGTGCCAGCAGCCCTTTTTGGCGCGGCTACGAGCAGTACTTC. This translates into CASSPFWRGYEQYF.

The J gene is TRBJ2-7, the V gene TRBV2; unclear D gene. Germline V lookup: CDR1 SNHLY, CDR2 FYNNEI. V lost 4 bases, J lost 0 bases, and 10 bases lay in between. The CDR3 has 14 amino acids. CDR3 amino acids: CASSVEATSYEQYF. The DNA of the CDR3 is TGTGCCAGCAGTGTAGAGGCAACCTCCTACGAGCAGTACTTC.

The V and J genes are TRBV7-2 and TRBJ2-1; D perhaps matches TRBD2 (5 bases). Germline CDR1 reads SGHTA; CDR2 reads FQGNSA. This CDR3 comprises 17 residues. Deletions cut 7 bases from V and 0 bases from J, with 19 bases between. The CDR3, as DNA: TGTGCCAGCACCCCTTTAATCGGACTTAGCTCCTACAATGAGCAGTTCTTC. Translation gives CASTPLIGLSSYNEQFF.

The chain uses TRBV25-1 and TRBJ2-2; 13 nucleotides line up with TRBD2. This CDR3 has 18 amino acids. The germline V gene encodes CDR1 MGHDK and CDR2 SYGVNS. Trimming took 6 bases from V and 4 from J; bases not matched to a gene: 11. The chain's CDR3 is CASRGTSGKGWSTGELFF. In DNA, the CDR3 is TGTGCCAGCAGAGGGACTAGCGGGAAAGGGTGGAGCACCGGGGAGCTGTTTTTT. Together with reference TRBV25-1 and TRBJ2-2, the CDR3 gives the full variable domain: EADIYQTPRYLVIGTGKKITLECSQTMGHDKMYWYQQDPGMELHLIHYSYGVNSTEKGDLSSESTVSRIRTEHFPLTLESARPSHTSQYLCASRGTSGKGWSTGELFFGEGSRLTVL.

This chain uses TRBV6-5 with TRBJ2-1; 11 bases map to TRBD2. In germline, CDR1 is MNHEY, CDR2 SVGAGI. The V and J ends lost 8 bases and 9 bases, in that order; junction bases with no gene match: 9. The CDR3 has 14 residues. This CDR3 reads CASLLLAGVSEQFF. CDR3 DNA sequence: TGTGCCAGCCTATTACTAGCGGGAGTCTCTGAGCAGTTCTTC.

CDR3 region: CSAQMQVSGNTIYF. The CDR3 bases are TGCAGCGCTCAAATGCAGGTCTCTGGAAACACCATATATTTT. The chain combines TRBV29-1 with TRBJ1-3; D is undetermined. V was shortened by 7 bases and J by 0 bases, with 13 bases between the two germline ends. There are 14 residues in the CDR3. The germline V gene encodes CDR1 SQVTM and CDR2 ANQGSEA.

This rearrangement joins TRBV11-3 to TRBJ2-3; the D gene is possibly TRBD2 (5 bases). Trimming removed 2 bases at V and 4 bases at J, with 10 bases between. CDR1 and CDR2 (germline): SGHNT, YENEEA. This CDR3 region has 14 residues. Here the CDR3 DNA reads TGTGCCAGCAGCTTAAGAGCGGAGTCAGATACGCAGTATTTT. Its protein is CASSLRAESDTQYF.

V is TRBV6-2 or TRBV6-3 and J is TRBJ2-7; the D gene is possibly TRBD2 (5 bases). The CDR3 runs 14 residues. Germline-derived CDR1 and CDR2 are MNHEY and SVGEGT. Trimming shortened V by 5 bases and J by 3 bases, and 14 bases separated the two germline ends. The CDR3 DNA follows: TGTGCCAGCAGTCAGACCCGAGGGTACTACGAGCAGTACTTC. It encodes CASSQTRGYYEQYF.

This chain uses TRBV2 with TRBJ1-5; 7 bases are a match to TRBD1. CDR1 is SNHLY, CDR2 FYNNEI, per germline. V lost 11 bases and J lost 4; bases outside the gene matches: 8. This CDR3 region has 13 residues. The CDR3 sequence: CAGGTDGNQPQHF. DNA of the CDR3: TGTGCCGGGGGGACAGACGGGAATCAGCCCCAGCATTTT.